The rows below give T cell receptor beta chains drawn from one sample of a study of shared clonotypes between healthy human individuals. Clones were read by immunoSEQ multiplex PCR, and TCRdb kept only the in-frame ones, dropping some. This table holds about 1.1 million clones, 60% to 80% found once. Specimen: memory CD4+ T cells from PBMCs. These receptors all stem from a man younger than 35 in good health. Some clones in this sample may be carry-over from other donors' samples. Both conserved end residues are part of each CDR3. Each record gives: V gene, D gene, clone size, J gene, CDR3 protein, CDR3 DNA. The D gene is left open where the match is weak. A row's size may be missing; if present it is once, few, many or a size class.

>TRBV28|TRBD1|few|TRBJ1-2
CASSRIRQGGYGYTF
TGTGCCAGCAGCCGAATCAGACAGGGGGGCTATGGCTACACCTTC
>TRBV5-1|.|.|TRBJ1-5
CASSLSGTSNQPQHF
TGCGCCAGCAGCTTGTCCGGGACCAGCAATCAGCCCCAGCATTTT
>TRBV10-2|.|.|TRBJ2-3
CASSVNSPTDTQYF
TGCGCCAGCAGTGTGAACTCACCCACAGATACGCAGTATTTT
>TRBV5-1|TRBD2|.|TRBJ2-1
CASSLAGLAGYNEQFF
TGCGCCAGCAGCTTGGCAGGACTAGCGGGTTACAATGAGCAGTTCTTC
>TRBV27|.|.|TRBJ2-1
CASSLWNEQFF
TGTGCCAGCAGTTTATGGAATGAGCAGTTCTTC
>TRBV29-1|TRBD1|.|TRBJ2-1
CSVGAGGGVYNEQFF
TGCAGCGTTGGCGCAGGGGGCGGGGTTTACAATGAGCAGTTCTTC
>TRBV4-1|.|few|TRBJ2-1
CASSQALAPSVNEQFF
TGCGCCAGCAGCCAAGCCCTAGCGCCGTCGGTCAATGAGCAGTTCTTC
>TRBV6-1|TRBD1|.|TRBJ2-7
CASTPQGVPREQYF
TGTGCCAGCACGCCGCAGGGGGTCCCTCGGGAGCAGTACTTC
>TRBV6-1|TRBD1|.|TRBJ2-7
CASTPPGQPYEQYF
TGTGCCAGCACTCCACCGGGACAGCCCTACGAGCAGTACTTC
>TRBV4-1|TRBD1|once|TRBJ1-5
CASSPRTGGQPQHF
TGCGCCAGCAGCCCTCGGACAGGGGGCCAGCCCCAGCATTTT
>TRBV7-2|TRBD2|.|TRBJ2-1
CVSSLAGLAGGWYEQFF
TGTGTCAGCAGCTTAGCGGGGCTAGCGGGAGGGTGGTATGAGCAGTTCTTC
>TRBV6-6|TRBD2|.|TRBJ2-1
CASSPLAGGSNEQFF
TGTGCCAGCAGTCCCCTAGCGGGGGGCTCTAATGAGCAGTTCTTC
>TRBV6-1|.|few|TRBJ1-2
CASSQSAQGYTF
TGTGCCAGCAGTCAGTCGGCGCAAGGCTACACCTTC
>TRBV2|TRBD1|.|TRBJ1-3
CASKKDRLSGNTIYF
TGTGCCAGCAAAAAGGACAGGCTCTCTGGAAACACCATATATTTT
>TRBV5-1|.|.|TRBJ1-1
CASSLVGGNTEAFF
TGCGCCAGCAGCTTGGTTGGAGGGAACACTGAAGCTTTCTTT
>TRBV28|.|.|TRBJ1-2
CASSLSSTFTNYGYTF
TGTGCCAGCAGTTTATCTTCGACATTTACTAACTATGGCTACACCTTC
>TRBV6-1|.|many|TRBJ1-5
CASSEDFGGVNQPQHF
TGTGCCAGCAGTGAAGACTTCGGGGGAGTTAATCAGCCCCAGCATTTT
>TRBV19|.|.|TRBJ2-7
CASSPQAGLAGEQYF
TGTGCCAGTAGCCCACAGGCAGGCCTGGCGGGTGAGCAGTACTTC
>TRBV19|.|once|TRBJ2-5
CASSAVGQETQYF
TGTGCCAGTAGTGCAGTCGGGCAAGAGACCCAGTACTTC
>TRBV5-1|.|.|TRBJ2-7
CASSPGGEGYEQYF
TGCGCCAGCAGCCCCGGGGGAGAGGGCTACGAGCAGTACTTC
>TRBV5-1|.|few|TRBJ1-1
CASSLDRQNTEAFF
TGCGCCAGCAGCCTTGACAGACAGAACACTGAAGCTTTCTTT
>TRBV30|.|.|TRBJ2-3
CAWSGGRQTDTQYF
TGTGCCTGGAGTGGGGGACGCCAAACAGATACGCAGTATTTT
>TRBV13|TRBD2|.|TRBJ2-1
CASSAGLLTYNEQFF
TGTGCCAGCAGCGCGGGACTACTTACTTACAATGAGCAGTTCTTC
>TRBV5-1|.|.|TRBJ1-4
CASSIQYDDEKLFF
TGCGCCAGCAGCATACAGTACGATGATGAAAAACTGTTTTTT
>TRBV30|TRBD1|.|TRBJ2-7
CAWSLDRGVEQYF
TGTGCCTGGAGTTTAGACAGGGGGGTTGAGCAGTACTTC
>TRBV6-1|TRBD1|.|TRBJ1-2
CASSEGDSYGYTF
TGTGCCAGCAGCGAGGGGGACAGCTATGGCTACACCTTC
>TRBV7-8|.|.|TRBJ2-1
CASSFTRVRDNEQFF
TGTGCCAGCAGCTTTACCAGGGTCAGAGACAATGAGCAGTTCTTC